These 27 T cell receptor beta chains were all obtained from the same sample, sequenced in a study of T cell responses to AZD1222 COVID-19 vaccine. Repertoires were generated with immunoSEQ multiplex PCR, while TCRdb's copy carries only in-frame clones and drops some. Of under 150,000 clones listed, 70% to 90% were seen once; the top ten hold roughly 2.3%. The sequenced sample was peripheral blood, obtained on day 0 of AZD1222 vaccination. Source of these receptors: an adult in good health.

The chain uses TRBV20-1 and TRBJ2-1; the D gene is possibly TRBD2 (6 bases). The ends were cut back, 4 bases at V and 9 bases at J, with 10 bases in the middle. The CDR3 loop spans 11 amino acids. The germline gives CDR1 DFQATT, CDR2 SNEGSKA (reference sequence). The CDR3 region is CSAKERVEQFF. As DNA, the CDR3 is TGCAGTGCTAAAGAGCGGGTTGAGCAGTTCTTC.

This sequence joins TRBV19 and TRBJ1-6; D uncertain. The germline V gene encodes CDR1 LNHDA and CDR2 SQIVND (reference sequence). V shed 4 bases and J shed 3 bases, with 7 bases lying between them. The CDR3 runs to 14 residues. The CDR3 nucleotides are TGTGCCAGTAGTAACCAAAACTATAATTCACCCCTCCACTTT. It codes for CASSNQNYNSPLHF.

This chain links TRBV19 with TRBJ2-5, with 7 bases that match TRBD1. Germline V gene sequence: CDR1 LNHDA, CDR2 SQIVND (reference sequence). This CDR3 is built from 14 residues. V shed 5 bases and J 5 bases; nucleotides not matched to a gene: 8. CDR3: CASSSAGGRETQYF. CDR3 bases: TGTGCCAGTAGTTCGGCAGGGGGTCGGGAGACCCAGTACTTC.

CDR3 coding DNA: TGTGCCATCAGTGAGTCCAGGGGGCCGGGTGAAAAACTGTTTTTT. Translation gives CAISESRGPGEKLFF. The J gene is TRBJ1-4, the V gene TRBV10-3, with 8 bases lining up with TRBD1. The length of the CDR3 is 15 residues. With V trimmed by 0 bases and J by 7 bases, 4 bases remained unmatched. The germline V gene encodes CDR1 ENHRY and CDR2 SYGVKD.

This clone was counted a single time. The V gene is TRBV6-5, the J gene TRBJ2-7; 11 bases align to TRBD1. Unmatched junction bases numbered 5, after V lost 4 bases and J lost 3 bases. The CDR3 has 15 residues. The germline V gene has CDR1 MNHEY and CDR2 SVGAGI. The CDR3 region has the DNA TGTGCCAGCAGTTCCGGGACAGGGGGATTCTACGAGCAGTACTTC. Protein sequence: CASSSGTGGFYEQYF.

This chain links TRBV3-1 (or the pseudogene TRBV3-2) with TRBJ2-1; the D is unclear. Per germline, CDR1 LGHDT and CDR2 YNNKEL (reference sequence). V shed 2 bases and J shed 9 bases, with 14 bases lying between them. There are 14 residues in the CDR3. The CDR3 sequence: CASSQLVSAGEQFF. CDR3 DNA: TGTGCCAGCAGCCAACTGGTCAGTGCCGGTGAGCAGTTCTTC.

V is TRBV11-3 and J is TRBJ2-1; perhaps TRBD2 as D (6 bases). The germline V gene encodes CDR1 SGHNT and CDR2 YENEEA. Trimming stripped 1 base from V and 2 bases from J, with 12 bases between. The CDR3 totals 16 residues. The CDR3 loop reads CASSLGRASAYNEQFF. CDR3 nucleotides: TGTGCCAGCAGCTTAGGGAGGGCTAGCGCCTACAATGAGCAGTTCTTC.

This chain links TRBV19 with TRBJ1-1, with D unclear. Germline V gene lookup returns CDR1 LNHDA and CDR2 SQIVND (reference sequence). V was clipped by 5 bases and J by 5 bases, with 15 bases between them. CDR3 length: 14 residues. This CDR3 is CASSGSGWSTEAFF. Written as DNA, the CDR3 is TGTGCCAGTAGTGGGAGTGGGTGGTCGACTGAAGCTTTCTTT.

This clone showed up just a few times. The chain uses TRBV5-1 and TRBJ1-2; 8 bases fit TRBD1. The V segment lost 3 bases and the J segment 3 bases; nucleotides outside the gene matches: 4. Germline V CDR1 and CDR2: SGHRS, YFSETQ. This CDR3 region has 14 residues. DNA of the CDR3: TGCGCCAGCAGCTGGGGACAGGATCACTATGGCTACACCTTC. Translated: CASSWGQDHYGYTF.

This clone was counted only a few times. The junction differs from germline at one of its ends, possibly a read error. CDR3 in amino acids: CASRLDRGYTDTQYF. The CDR3 DNA follows: TGTGCCAGCAGATTGGACAGGGGCTACACAGATACGCAGTATTTT. The chain uses TRBV5-4 and TRBJ2-3; 9 positions match TRBD1. The CDR3 covers 15 residues. Per the germline V gene, CDR1 is SGHNT and CDR2 is YYREEE (reference sequence).

V usage is TRBV2 and J usage is TRBJ2-5; D might be TRBD2 (6 bases). CDR3 size: 13 residues. Germline V lookup: CDR1 SNHLY, CDR2 FYNNEI. Trimming pared 5 bases from V and 4 bases from J, leaving 11 bases between. The CDR3 sequence is CASSQERAETQYF. In nucleotides, the CDR3 is TGTGCCAGCAGTCAGGAGCGGGCAGAGACCCAGTACTTC.

This chain connects TRBV7-9 to TRBJ2-6; no definite D call. The CDR3 runs 15 residues. V dropped 5 bases and J dropped 6 bases, with 14 bases sitting between them. Germline lookup yields CDR1 SEHNR and CDR2 FQNEAQ (reference sequence). CDR3 in DNA: TGTGCCAGCAGCCCAGCCTCACGGGCGGCCAACGTCCTGACTTTC. Encoded protein: CASSPASRAANVLTF.

The V and J genes are TRBV29-1 and TRBJ1-1; D unclear. This CDR3 has 12 amino acids. Per the germline V gene, CDR1 is SQVTM and CDR2 is ANQGSEA. V was cut by 6 bases and J by 1 base, with 9 bases left in between. CDR3 protein: CSVPPGNTEAFF. In nucleotides, the CDR3 is TGCAGCGTGCCTCCGGGGAACACTGAAGCTTTCTTT. Full variable domain (remainder filled in from reference TRBV29-1 and TRBJ1-1): SAVISQKPSRDICQRGTSLTIQCQVDSQVTMMFWYRQQPGQSLTLIATANQGSEATYESGFVIDKFPISRPNLTFSTLTVSNMSPEDSSIYLCSVPPGNTEAFFGQGTRLTVV.

V is TRBV27 and J is TRBJ2-3, with 7 positions matching TRBD2. The V and J ends lost 7 bases and 0 bases, in that order; junction bases with no gene match: 7. Germline CDR1 and CDR2: MNHEY and SMNVEV (reference sequence). The CDR3 covers 15 residues. Here the CDR3 reads CASKAGTSSTDTQYF. CDR3 bases: TGTGCCAGCAAAGCGGGGACCTCTAGCACAGATACGCAGTATTTT.

V usage is TRBV5-6 and J usage is TRBJ1-4; TRBD1 agrees at 12 bases. J lost 6 bases, V lost 3 bases, and 9 bases had no gene match. Germline assignment: CDR1 SGHDT and CDR2 YYEEEE. The CDR3 length is 17 residues. CDR3 in DNA: TGTGCCAGCAGCTCGGGGACAGGGGGCGCCTGGGATGAAAAACTGTTTTTT. This gives the protein CASSSGTGGAWDEKLFF.

The rearrangement links TRBV5-5 to TRBJ1-4; 9 nucleotides match TRBD1. In germline, CDR1 is SGHKS, CDR2 YYEKEE (reference sequence). The CDR3 totals 18 residues. The junction had 17 bases not matched to a gene; V was cut back by 4 bases and J by 7 bases. This chain's CDR3 is CASSPQLNTGGGGEKLFF. CDR3 coding DNA: TGTGCCAGCAGCCCCCAGCTGAACACAGGGGGCGGTGGTGAAAAACTGTTTTTT.

This clone appeared a few times. The J gene is TRBJ2-7, the V gene TRBV10-1, with D tentatively TRBD2 (5 bases). This CDR3 region has 13 residues. Looked up from germline, CDR1 is WNHNN and CDR2 is SYGVQD (reference sequence). The V end lost 4 bases, the J end lost 6 bases, and 13 bases lay between the germline ends. Here the CDR3 reads CASSAGLALEQYF. CDR3 DNA sequence: TGCGCCAGCAGTGCGGGCCTAGCCCTCGAGCAGTACTTC.

On this clone itself: The sample carries other DNA sequences with the same CDR3. The chain couples TRBV5-1 to TRBJ2-5; D is unclear. The CDR3 has 14 residues. V gave up 2 bases and J gave up 1 base, with 9 bases separating them. The germline V gene has CDR1 SGHRS and CDR2 YFSETQ. The DNA for the CDR3 is TGCGCCAGCAGCTTTGGGCGGCCCCAAGAGACCCAGTACTTC. Its protein product is CASSFGRPQETQYF. The full variable domain, its missing parts supplied by reference TRBV5-1 and TRBJ2-5, is KAGVTQTPRYLIKTRGQQVTLSCSPISGHRSVSWYQQTPGQGLQFLFEYFSETQRNKGNFPGRFSGRQFSNSRSEMNVSTLELGDSALYLCASSFGRPQETQYFGPGTRLLVL.

The chain employs TRBV6-4 and TRBJ2-3, with D possibly being TRBD2 (5 bases). The CDR3 covers 14 residues. V was shortened by 0 bases and J by 6 bases, with 10 bases between the two germline ends. The germline gives CDR1 MRHNA, CDR2 SNTAGT. The CDR3 DNA sequence: TGTGCCAGCAGTGACTCGGTAGGAGGCGATACGCAGTATTTT. Amino acid sequence: CASSDSVGGDTQYF.

This clone has only one observation. The chain is built from TRBV10-1 and TRBJ2-2; weak D call: TRBD1 (6 bases). From germline, CDR1 is WNHNN and CDR2 SYGVQD (reference sequence). Trimming left V 5 bases short and J 1 base short, with 8 bases between. CDR3 length: 14 residues. CDR3 in DNA: TGCGCCAGCAGTCTGACAGGGAACACCGGGGAGCTGTTTTTT. This sequence encodes CASSLTGNTGELFF.

The chain has TRBV6-4 and TRBJ1-6; D gene uncertain. The CDR3 has 14 residues. V was pared by 3 bases and J by 8 bases, with 11 bases between. The germline V gene encodes CDR1 MRHNA and CDR2 SNTAGT. CDR3 DNA: TGTGCCAGCAGTGAGCTTTTAGGGCATTCACCCCTCCACTTT. Encoded protein: CASSELLGHSPLHF.

V usage is TRBV2 and J usage is TRBJ1-1, with D unclear. Per germline, CDR1 SNHLY and CDR2 FYNNEI. Deletions cut 1 base from V and 0 bases from J, with 9 bases between. CDR3 length: 15 residues. In DNA, the CDR3 is TGTGCCAGCAGTGAAGAGGCAAGGGTGAACACTGAAGCTTTCTTT. Protein: CASSEEARVNTEAFF. Variable domain in full (rest from reference TRBV2 and TRBJ1-1): EPEVTQTPSHQVTQMGQEVILRCVPISNHLYFYWYRQILGQKVEFLVSFYNNEISEKSEIFDDQFSVERPDGSNFTLKIRSTKLEDSAMYFCASSEEARVNTEAFFGQGTRLTVV.

This clone showed up just once. Other nucleotide sequences from this sample produce the same CDR3. The chain is built from TRBV29-1 and TRBJ1-2; 7 positions match TRBD1. V trimming: 7 bases; J trimming: 0 bases; junction bases outside the gene matches: 5. This CDR3 is 13 amino acids long. Germline loops: CDR1 SQVTM, CDR2 ANQGSEA. CDR3 loop: CSAGTGANYGYTF. Written as DNA, the CDR3 is TGCAGCGCCGGAACAGGGGCTAACTATGGCTACACCTTC.

The chain recombines TRBV5-1 with TRBJ2-7, with TRBD1 as a possible D gene (5 bases). The germline CDR1 and CDR2 sequences are SGHRS and YFSETQ. V lost 1 base and J 3 bases, leaving 11 bases between the germline ends. The CDR3 totals 14 residues. CDR3 loop: CASSLTQENYEQYF. The CDR3 coding sequence is TGCGCCAGCAGCTTGACACAGGAAAACTACGAGCAGTACTTC.

This clone was counted once. This chain joins TRBV14 and TRBJ1-2; no reliable D call. V was clipped by 1 base and J by 8 bases, with 8 bases between them. The germline gives CDR1 SGHDN, CDR2 FVKESK. CDR3 length equals 12 residues. CDR3 in amino acids: CASSQGSMGYTF. DNA for the CDR3: TGTGCCAGCAGCCAAGGGTCGATGGGCTACACCTTC.

This chain connects TRBV28 to TRBJ2-7, with 9 positions matching TRBD2. Unmatched junction bases numbered 11, after V lost 7 bases and J lost 7 bases. The CDR3 consists of 14 residues. Germline lookup yields CDR1 MDHEN and CDR2 SYDVKM. The CDR3 DNA reads TGTGCCAGCACCCGAGCGGGGGGTCTTGGGGAGCAGTACTTC. Its translation: CASTRAGGLGEQYF.

The chain has TRBV7-9 and TRBJ1-4; D gene ambiguous. Trimming removed 7 bases from V and 4 bases from J, with 13 bases in between. CDR3 size: 14 residues. Germline CDR1 reads SEHNR; CDR2 reads FQNEAQ (reference sequence). CDR3: CASTSRTLNEKLFF. The CDR3 DNA reads as TGTGCCAGCACAAGCCGGACGCTTAATGAAAAACTGTTTTTT.